This T cell receptor beta chain was captured in a study of graft-versus-host responses after intestinal transplantation. TCRdb's table, derived via immunoSEQ multiplex PCR, lists solely in-frame clones and lacks some. The data hold 86,000 or so clones, with under 95% observed a single time. The table lists this clone with a count of one. Its antigen is unidentified. Germline V gene sequence: CDR1 MGHRA, CDR2 YSYEKL. The length of the CDR3 is 16 residues. V lost 0 bases to trimming and J lost 3 bases, with 12 bases between them. The chain is built from TRBV4-1 and TRBJ2-1, with D possibly matching TRBD2 (6 bases). This receptor was obtained from a human donor who received an intestinal transplant. This specimen consisted of unstimulated CD8+ T cells sorted from spleen or lymph node cells, obtained before intestinal transplant. The CDR3 bases are TGCGCCAGCAGCCAAGAATGGAGGGCGGTCTACAATGAGCAGTTCTTC. As protein: CASSQEWRAVYNEQFF.